The 28 T cell receptor beta chains listed next were all sequenced from one sample in a study of cytomegalovirus exposure and HLA in healthy donors. Vbeta (60) and Jbeta (13) primers were used in the PCR. Data came from immunoSEQ multiplex PCR; TCRdb stores just in-frame clones and leaves some out. Of about 180,000 clones in the sample, around 77% are singletons; the top ten hold 2% to 2.5%. The sample was PBMCs. The receptors derive from a man between 60 and 70 years old in good health and CMV-seronegative.

The rearrangement joins TRBV19 to TRBJ1-5; D is perhaps TRBD1 (5 bases). CDR1 LNHDA and CDR2 SQIVND come from the germline V gene (reference sequence). The CDR3 spans 14 residues. Trimming pared 4 bases from V and 3 bases from J, leaving 10 bases between. The CDR3 loop reads CASSKTVDNQPQHF. The CDR3 DNA follows: TGTGCCAGTAGTAAGACAGTAGACAATCAGCCCCAGCATTTT.

The CDR3 loop is CASSPSGGARETQYF. Written as DNA, the CDR3 is TGTGCCAGCAGCCCTAGCGGGGGGGCTCGAGAGACCCAGTACTTC. The chain has TRBV2 and TRBJ2-5, with 12 bases lining up with TRBD2. The CDR3 has 15 residues. The V gene end was trimmed by 6 bases and the J gene end by 4 bases; junction bases not matched to a gene: 6. The germline V gene has CDR1 SNHLY and CDR2 FYNNEI.

This clone came up a few times. This chain uses TRBV5-4 with TRBJ2-2; weak D call: TRBD1 (6 bases). Germline loops: CDR1 SGHNT, CDR2 YYREEE (reference sequence). V was cut by 4 bases and J by 6 bases, with 13 bases left in between. CDR3 length: 14 residues. The CDR3 nucleotides read TGTGCCAGCAGCGTGGGACAAATACCCGGGGAGCTGTTTTTT. Translating it yields CASSVGQIPGELFF.

The V call is TRBV5-1, the J call TRBJ1-2; no clear D gene. This CDR3 has 14 amino acids. Trimming took off 6 bases at V and 3 bases at J, with 15 bases between the two ends. CDR1 and CDR2 from the germline V gene are SGHRS and YFSETQ. CDR3 region: CASKTEGRDYGYTF. CDR3 DNA: TGCGCCAGCAAAACGGAGGGTAGGGACTATGGCTACACCTTC.

The V gene is TRBV29-1, the J gene TRBJ2-5; 13 bases align to TRBD2. This CDR3 has 14 amino acids. V trimming: 6 bases; J trimming: 5 bases; junction bases outside the gene matches: 6. Germline V gives CDR1 SQVTM, CDR2 ANQGSEA. CDR3 coding DNA: TGCAGCGTCGCGGGACTAGCGGGATGGGAGACCCAGTACTTC. Encoded protein: CSVAGLAGWETQYF.

The V gene is TRBV11-2, the J gene TRBJ1-5, with TRBD1 as a possible D gene (6 bases). Germline V gives CDR1 SGHAT, CDR2 FQNNGV. Trimming left V 5 bases short and J 7 bases short, with 15 bases between. The length of the CDR3 is 14 residues. The CDR3 spells CASSQGGMGQPQHF. Written as DNA, the CDR3 is TGTGCCAGCAGCCAAGGGGGTATGGGACAGCCCCAGCATTTT.

CDR3 coding DNA: TGTGCCAGCAGTATCCCCGGAACAGGGGGACCTACTGGAAACACCATATATTTT. It is translated as CASSIPGTGGPTGNTIYF. The chain uses TRBV2 and TRBJ1-3; 8 bases are shared with TRBD1. Trimming took 5 bases from V and 2 from J; bases not matched to a gene: 14. CDR1 is SNHLY, CDR2 FYNNEI, per germline. This CDR3 is built from 18 residues.

V and J are TRBV6-5 and TRBJ2-2; 7 nucleotides align to TRBD1. CDR1 and CDR2 from the germline V gene are MNHEY and SVGAGI. CDR3 length: 14 amino acids. V lost 6 bases to trimming and J lost 4 bases; unmatched junction nucleotides: 5. CDR3 residues: CASRPQGSTGELFF. The CDR3 bases are TGTGCCAGCAGGCCACAGGGGAGCACCGGGGAGCTGTTTTTT.

The sample holds a few counts of this clone. V is TRBV27 and J is TRBJ2-5; 7 nucleotides line up with TRBD2. The V gene's germline CDR1 is MNHEY and CDR2 SMNVEV (reference sequence). J gave up 2 bases and V 3 bases, and 6 bases lay outside the gene matches. There are 15 residues in the CDR3. The CDR3 nucleotides read TGTGCCAGCAGTTTCCGGGGGAGGGGACAAGAGACCCAGTACTTC. Encoded protein: CASSFRGRGQETQYF.

The gene calls are TRBV4-1 and TRBJ2-4; D unresolved. Per germline, CDR1 MGHRA and CDR2 YSYEKL. V was clipped by 4 bases and J by 8 bases, with 12 bases between them. The CDR3 consists of 13 residues. CDR3 region: CASSPRSPDIQYF. CDR3 nucleotides: TGCGCCAGCAGCCCTAGGAGTCCGGACATTCAGTACTTC.

V and J are TRBV7-9 and TRBJ2-5; D ambiguous. The last part of the DNA fits TRBJ2-7 better; the J call may be wrong. CDR1 is SEHNR and CDR2 is FQNEAQ in the germline V gene (reference sequence). This CDR3 contains 11 residues. The CDR3 loop is CASSRLTEQYF. The CDR3 coding sequence is TGTGCCAGCAGCCGCCTCACCGAGCAGTACTTC.

This clone has only one observation. This rearrangement joins TRBV2 to TRBJ2-7; 8 bases line up with TRBD1. Losses at the gene ends were 8 bases for V and 7 bases for J; bases not matched to a gene: 10. Germline CDR1 reads SNHLY; CDR2 reads FYNNEI. The CDR3 loop spans 13 amino acids. CDR3 protein: CASSGQGDPEQYF. The CDR3 bases are TGTGCCAGCTCAGGACAGGGCGATCCTGAGCAGTACTTC.

This clone was observed a handful of times. The V and J genes are TRBV11-2 and TRBJ2-1; 7 bases map to TRBD2. V shed 1 base, J shed 8 bases, and the junction held 17 bases outside the gene matches. Germline lookup yields CDR1 SGHAT and CDR2 FQNNGV. The CDR3 extends over 18 amino acids. The CDR3 reads CASSLVVMTGGPGHEQFF. CDR3 sequence (DNA): TGTGCCAGCAGCTTAGTTGTAATGACGGGAGGCCCGGGGCATGAGCAGTTCTTC.

The V and J genes are TRBV5-1 and TRBJ2-2; perhaps TRBD2 as D (5 bases). V was pared by 1 base and J by 2 bases, with 9 bases between. This CDR3 region has 15 residues. Germline lookup yields CDR1 SGHRS and CDR2 YFSETQ. This CDR3 is CASSLSSPNTGELFF. The DNA for the CDR3 is TGCGCCAGCAGCTTGTCTAGCCCTAACACCGGGGAGCTGTTTTTT.

As to this clone: The sample has other DNA sequences that encode this CDR3 too. The V gene is TRBV29-1, the J gene TRBJ1-2, with 8 bases fitting TRBD1. The V segment lost 6 bases and the J segment 4 bases; nucleotides outside the gene matches: 4. The CDR3 spans 12 residues. The germline gives CDR1 SQVTM, CDR2 ANQGSEA. The CDR3 bases are TGCAGCGTGGGGCAGGGGGCCTATGGCTACACCTTC. It is translated as CSVGQGAYGYTF.

The chain uses TRBV19 and TRBJ2-3; D gene ambiguous. The germline V and J ends were trimmed by 5 bases and 0 bases, with 9 bases remaining between them. The CDR3 is made up of 14 amino acids. Germline values: CDR1 LNHDA, CDR2 SQIVND (reference sequence). As DNA, the CDR3 is TGTGCCAGTAGTGTCCAGATTAGCACAGATACGCAGTATTTT. It translates to CASSVQISTDTQYF.

The chain combines TRBV19 with TRBJ2-1; 7 bases line up with TRBD1. This CDR3 comprises 14 residues. The J segment lost 5 bases and the V segment lost 2 bases, leaving 3 bases of the junction unmatched. Germline V gene data show CDR1 as LNHDA and CDR2 as SQIVND (reference sequence). CDR3 DNA sequence: TGTGCCAGTAGTATATACAGGGGTAACAATGAGCAGTTCTTC. It codes for CASSIYRGNNEQFF.

The chain links TRBV7-9 to TRBJ2-6; 9 nucleotides align to TRBD1. V trimming: 0 bases; J trimming: 3 bases; junction bases outside the gene matches: 6. Germline lookup yields CDR1 SEHNR and CDR2 FQNEAQ (reference sequence). The CDR3 is 18 residues long. The CDR3 reads CASSLADRGIGGANVLTF. Written as DNA, the CDR3 is TGTGCCAGCAGCTTAGCCGACAGGGGGATAGGTGGGGCCAACGTCCTGACTTTC. The whole variable domain, filled in from reference TRBV7-9 and TRBJ2-6, reads DTGVSQNPRHKITKRGQNVTFRCDPISEHNRLYWYRQTLGQGPEFLTYFQNEAQLEKSRLLSDRFSAERPKGSFSTLEIQRTEQGDSAMYLCASSLADRGIGGANVLTFGAGSRLTVL.

This clone was picked up a small number of times. J is TRBJ2-7 and V is TRBV7-2; 11 positions agree with TRBD2. The CDR3 is 15 amino acids. The V segment lost 5 bases and the J segment 6 bases; nucleotides outside the gene matches: 9. Germline CDR1 reads SGHTA; CDR2 reads FQGNSA. The CDR3 DNA is TGTGCCAGCAGCCCCGATAGCGGGAGGGCCCCCGAGCAGTACTTC. It codes for CASSPDSGRAPEQYF. The full variable domain, its missing parts supplied by reference TRBV7-2 and TRBJ2-7, is GAGVSQSPSNKVTEKGKDVELRCDPISGHTALYWYRQSLGQGLEFLIYFQGNSAPDKSGLPSDRFSAERTGGSVSTLTIQRTQQEDSAVYLCASSPDSGRAPEQYFGPGTRLTVT.

The chain couples TRBV7-3 to TRBJ2-7; tentative D call: TRBD2 (5 bases). The germline V gene has CDR1 SGHTA and CDR2 FQGTGA. The CDR3 contains 14 residues. V lost 5 bases and J 3 bases, leaving 14 bases between the germline ends. The CDR3 spells CASSPGGGLYEQYF. In DNA, the CDR3 is TGTGCCAGCAGCCCAGGAGGAGGCCTCTACGAGCAGTACTTC.

The rearrangement joins TRBV28 to TRBJ1-1, with D unresolved. Trimming took 6 bases from V and 0 from J, leaving 11 bases between them. This CDR3 has 14 amino acids. Germline assignment: CDR1 MDHEN and CDR2 SYDVKM. The CDR3, as DNA: TGTGCCAGCAGCCCCCTGTTAGTGAACACTGAAGCTTTCTTT. Translation gives CASSPLLVNTEAFF.

This clone was detected a few times. The CDR3 protein is CASSLSRIYEQYF. The DNA for the CDR3 is TGTGCCAGCAGTTTAAGCAGGATCTACGAGCAGTACTTC. The rearrangement links TRBV28 to TRBJ2-7; D unresolved. Germline V gene sequence: CDR1 MDHEN, CDR2 SYDVKM. The V and J ends lost 2 bases and 3 bases respectively, with 8 bases between them. The CDR3 is 13 amino acids.

V usage is TRBV4-2 and J usage is TRBJ2-7, with 8 bases lining up with TRBD2. CDR3 size: 16 residues. Germline lookup yields CDR1 LGHNA and CDR2 YNFKEQ. V lost 1 base and J lost 0; bases outside the gene matches: 5. In DNA, the CDR3 is TGTGCCAGCAGCCAAGGAACCGGGAGGGCCTCCTACGAGCAGTACTTC. Translating gives CASSQGTGRASYEQYF.

The chain combines TRBV6-4 with TRBJ2-2, with D maybe TRBD2 (5 bases). Trimming shortened V by 5 bases and J by 1 base, and 11 bases separated the two germline ends. Germline V lookup: CDR1 MRHNA, CDR2 SNTAGT. CDR3 length: 15 residues. CDR3 sequence reads: CASSLYSENTGELFF. In DNA form, the CDR3 reads TGTGCCAGCAGTCTCTATAGCGAGAACACCGGGGAGCTGTTTTTT.

The rearrangement links TRBV5-1 to TRBJ2-5; 10 bases line up with TRBD1. Germline CDR1 reads SGHRS; CDR2 reads YFSETQ. There are 15 residues in the CDR3. After removal of 4 bases from V and 7 bases from J, the junction contained 10 bases not matched to a gene. This chain's CDR3 is CASSTGQGERVTQYF. CDR3 in DNA: TGCGCCAGCAGCACCGGACAGGGGGAAAGAGTGACCCAGTACTTC.

The V call is TRBV29-1, the J call TRBJ1-2; D is unclear. CDR3 length: 11 amino acids. Germline lookup yields CDR1 SQVTM and CDR2 ANQGSEA. Trimming cost V 5 bases and J 3 bases, with 7 bases left between them. The CDR3 reads CSVSSDYGYTF. The CDR3 nucleotides are TGCAGCGTTTCGAGCGACTATGGCTACACCTTC.

V usage is TRBV10-3 and J usage is TRBJ2-3, with 7 positions matching TRBD1. Germline V gene lookup returns CDR1 ENHRY and CDR2 SYGVKD. V lost 8 bases to trimming and J lost 2 bases; unmatched junction nucleotides: 7. The CDR3 spans 14 residues. The CDR3 DNA is TGTGCCATCTCCGGACAGGATGTCACAGATACGCAGTATTTT. It specifies CAISGQDVTDTQYF.

The chain carries TRBV23-1 and TRBJ2-4; D is undetermined. TRBV23-1 is classed as an ORF, of uncertain function. The V end lost 4 bases, the J end lost 0 bases, and 16 bases lay between the germline ends. The CDR3 has 17 amino acids. The CDR3 spells CASSPSGRPLAKNIQYF. In DNA, the CDR3 is TGCGCCAGCAGTCCTTCAGGCAGACCGCTAGCCAAAAACATTCAGTACTTC.